This entry is about one T cell receptor beta chain. Each sample provided at least 5 micrograms of extracted total RNA. Through a sample-barcoded 5' primer and a J-beta primer mix, a second PCR was run for roughly 6 to 11 cycles. A single record per CDR3 protein comes from TCRdb applying MiXCR to the 5' RACE reads. The table has roughly 930,000 distinct CDR3 sequences, roughly 52% seen once. The CDR3 has 14 residues. V lost 4 bases to trimming and J lost 8 bases, with 16 bases between them. CDR1 SGHRS and CDR2 YFSETQ come from the germline V gene. These data are taken from a study of blood T cells in healthy people across ages.

This chain links TRBV5-1 with TRBJ2-1; D might be TRBD2 (6 bases). Sequenced input: blood. This clonotype was obtained from a man under 40 in good health. This CDR3 reads CASSGGINYDEQFF. In DNA form, the CDR3 reads TGCGCCAGCAGCGGGGGGATAAATTACGATGAGCAGTTCTTC.